Sequencing of this TCR beta chain was carried out in a study of T cell responses to AZD1222 COVID-19 vaccine. Notes on this clone: Its antigen is not identified.

From germline, CDR1 is SGHRS and CDR2 YFSETQ. The CDR3 contains 16 residues. Losses at the gene ends were 2 bases for V and 3 bases for J; bases not matched to a gene: 4. Findings of the study overall: The breadth and depth of Spike-specific TCRs increased once two AZD1222 doses had been given. The study reported that nearly half of spike-specific TCRs target unmutated variant regions. The span of vaccine-associated CD4 TCRs extended across spike, with dominance at 160-218 and 743-854.

TCRdb keeps only in-frame clones here, not all; method: immunoSEQ multiplex PCR. The data hold some 150,000 clones, with nearly 95% observed a single time. This clonotype was obtained from an adult in good health. Sequenced material: peripheral blood, taken on day 0 of AZD1222 vaccination. The chain recombines TRBV5-1 with TRBJ2-1; 11 bases align to TRBD2. The CDR3 DNA reads as TGCGCCAGCAGCTTAATAACTAGCGGGGGCTACAATGAGCAGTTCTTC. As protein: CASSLITSGGYNEQFF.